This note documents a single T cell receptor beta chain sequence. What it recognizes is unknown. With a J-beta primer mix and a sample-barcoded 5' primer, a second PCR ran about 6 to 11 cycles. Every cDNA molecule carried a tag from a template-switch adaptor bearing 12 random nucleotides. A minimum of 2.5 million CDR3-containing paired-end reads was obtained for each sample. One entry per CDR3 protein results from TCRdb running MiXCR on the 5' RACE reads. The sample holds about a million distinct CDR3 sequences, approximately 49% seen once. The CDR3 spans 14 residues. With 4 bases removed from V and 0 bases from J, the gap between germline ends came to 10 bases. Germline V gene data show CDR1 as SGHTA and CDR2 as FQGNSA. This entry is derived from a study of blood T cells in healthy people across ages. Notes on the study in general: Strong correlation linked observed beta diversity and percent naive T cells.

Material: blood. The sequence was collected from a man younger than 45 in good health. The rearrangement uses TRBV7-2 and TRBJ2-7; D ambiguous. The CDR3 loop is CASSSETLSYEQYF. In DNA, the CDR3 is TGTGCCAGCAGCTCAGAGACCCTCTCCTACGAGCAGTACTTC.